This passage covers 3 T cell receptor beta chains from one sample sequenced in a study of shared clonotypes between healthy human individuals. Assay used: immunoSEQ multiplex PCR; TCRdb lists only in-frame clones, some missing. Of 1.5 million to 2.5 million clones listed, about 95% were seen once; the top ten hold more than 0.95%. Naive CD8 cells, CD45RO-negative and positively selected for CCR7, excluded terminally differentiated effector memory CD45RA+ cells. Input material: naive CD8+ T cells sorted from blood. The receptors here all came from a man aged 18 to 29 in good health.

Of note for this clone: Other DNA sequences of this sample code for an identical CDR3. The CDR3 nucleotides read TGTGCCAGCAGCCCCGGGACTAGCGGACCCTACGAGCAGTACTTC. Translating it yields CASSPGTSGPYEQYF. V usage is TRBV7-9 and J usage is TRBJ2-7, with TRBD2 matching over 11 bases. The CDR3 contains 15 residues. Germline trimming cut 5 bases from V and 2 bases from J; bases unmatched to any gene: 5. Per germline, CDR1 SEHNR and CDR2 FQNEAQ (reference sequence).

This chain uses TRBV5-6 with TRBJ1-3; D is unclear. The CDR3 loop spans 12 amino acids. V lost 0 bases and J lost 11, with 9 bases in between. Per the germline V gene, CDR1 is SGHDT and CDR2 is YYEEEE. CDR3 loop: CASSLGGISIYF. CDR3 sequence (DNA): TGTGCCAGCAGCTTGGGTGGGATATCCATATATTTT.

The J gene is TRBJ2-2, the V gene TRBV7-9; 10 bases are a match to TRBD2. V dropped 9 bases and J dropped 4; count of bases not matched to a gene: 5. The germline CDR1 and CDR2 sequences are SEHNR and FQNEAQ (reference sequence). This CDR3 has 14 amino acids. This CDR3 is CASFGLAATGELFF. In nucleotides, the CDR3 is TGTGCCAGTTTTGGACTAGCGGCCACCGGGGAGCTGTTTTTT.